These 27 T cell receptor beta chains were sequenced from one sample in a study of beta chain features in type 1 diabetes. TCRB transcripts that were expressed got sequenced, as all of the isolated RNA had been reverse transcribed. Sequencing was performed with immunoSEQ multiplex PCR; in TCRdb, only in-frame clones are kept and a portion is missing. The sample records hundreds of thousands of clones, more than 9.5% being singletons. Sample: naive CD4+ T cells from blood. The origin of the receptors is a woman aged 30 to 39 in good health.

This clone was seen a handful of times. J is TRBJ2-5 and V is TRBV18; 11 bases are shared with TRBD2. Germline V gene sequence: CDR1 KGHSH, CDR2 LQKENI. Unmatched junction bases numbered 2, after V lost 4 bases and J lost 1 base. This CDR3 region has 15 residues. The CDR3 loop is CASSRGTSGQETQYF. CDR3 nucleotides: TGTGCCAGCTCACGAGGGACTAGCGGCCAAGAGACCCAGTACTTC.

The chain is built from TRBV10-2 and TRBJ2-1, with 8 bases fitting TRBD2. The CDR3 length is 14 residues. Germline V gene sequence: CDR1 WSHSY, CDR2 SAAADI. The V segment lost 6 bases and the J segment 4 bases; nucleotides outside the gene matches: 5. Here the CDR3 reads CASRNSGNYNEQFF. CDR3 DNA sequence: TGCGCCAGCAGGAATAGCGGGAATTACAATGAGCAGTTCTTC.

This clone was seen more than once but under ten times. The gene calls are TRBV15 and TRBJ1-2, with D uncertain. The CDR3 contains 17 residues. Deletions cut 0 bases from V and 2 bases from J, with 16 bases between. Looked up from germline, CDR1 is LNHNV and CDR2 is YYDKDF (reference sequence). The CDR3 coding sequence is TGTGCCACCAGCAGAGACCCAATGGTGGGGAGGAACTATGGCTACACCTTC. Translated: CATSRDPMVGRNYGYTF.

This clone was counted a few times. The chain links TRBV4-2 to TRBJ1-4; D is perhaps TRBD1 (5 bases). The germline V and J ends were trimmed by 1 base and 0 bases, with 9 bases remaining between them. CDR3 length: 16 residues. Per germline, CDR1 LGHNA and CDR2 YNFKEQ. The DNA for the CDR3 is TGTGCCAGCAGCCAAGGACAGACAACAACTAATGAAAAACTGTTTTTT. It yields the protein CASSQGQTTTNEKLFF.

This clone came up a few times. The gene calls are TRBV5-4 and TRBJ2-3; TRBD2 aligns across 8 bases. The length of the CDR3 is 15 residues. In germline, CDR1 is SGHNT, CDR2 YYREEE (reference sequence). V was pared by 3 bases and J by 4 bases, with 7 bases of the junction left unmatched. For the CDR3, the DNA is TGTGCCAGCAGCTCCGGGGCGGGAGGCCCAGATACGCAGTATTTT. It translates to CASSSGAGGPDTQYF.

This clone has just a few counts. The chain is built from TRBV2 and TRBJ2-1; possible D gene TRBD2, 6 bases. The CDR3 extends over 16 amino acids. Germline CDR1 and CDR2: SNHLY and FYNNEI. Deletions cut 8 bases from V and 8 bases from J, with 25 bases between. CDR3 nucleotides: TGTGCCAGCCTGGGTTCCCGGAGGGCCTTATTTGATGAGCAGTTCTTC. Residues: CASLGSRRALFDEQFF.

The chain uses TRBV28 and TRBJ1-4; tentatively, D is TRBD1 (6 bases). Trimming removed 3 bases at V and 6 bases at J, with 14 bases between. The CDR3 runs 15 residues. Germline V gene sequence: CDR1 MDHEN, CDR2 SYDVKM. The CDR3 reads CASSFRAGVDEKLFF. The CDR3 coding sequence is TGTGCCAGCAGTTTTCGGGCAGGGGTTGATGAAAAACTGTTTTTT.

This clone has a handful of counts. J is TRBJ2-7 and V is TRBV6-5; 7 bases match TRBD1. CDR3 size: 14 residues. Per the germline V gene, CDR1 is MNHEY and CDR2 is SVGAGI. V lost 10 bases and J lost 2; bases outside the gene matches: 11. CDR3 region: CATQERQGPYEQYF. CDR3 DNA sequence: TGTGCCACCCAGGAACGACAGGGCCCCTACGAGCAGTACTTC.

The chain recombines TRBV28 with TRBJ1-5; TRBD1 matches 9 bases. The CDR3 has 15 residues. Germline V gene sequence: CDR1 MDHEN, CDR2 SYDVKM. V was clipped by 10 bases and J by 2 bases; unmatched bases: 9. This chain's CDR3 is CATHVWTGGNQPQHF. The CDR3 bases are TGTGCCACCCACGTCTGGACAGGGGGCAATCAGCCCCAGCATTTT.

The V gene is TRBV28, the J gene TRBJ2-3, with 11 bases lining up with TRBD1. Looked up from germline, CDR1 is MDHEN and CDR2 is SYDVKM. V dropped 3 bases and J dropped 5; count of bases not matched to a gene: 4. This CDR3 contains 15 residues. The CDR3 protein is CASSFGGQGEDTQYF. The CDR3 DNA is TGTGCCAGCAGTTTTGGGGGACAGGGGGAAGATACGCAGTATTTT.

J is TRBJ2-7 and V is TRBV28; 11 bases are a match to TRBD2. The CDR3 length is 19 residues. CDR1 and CDR2 from the germline V gene are MDHEN and SYDVKM. J gave up 0 bases and V 2 bases, and 12 bases lay outside the gene matches. Here the CDR3 DNA reads TGTGCCAGCAGTTTACTTGGGTTAGGACTAGCGGGTAACTCCTACGAGCAGTACTTC. It yields the protein CASSLLGLGLAGNSYEQYF.

The CDR3 region has the DNA TGTGCCAGCAGCGCGGGACAGGGATTACGGTATGGCTACACCTTC. Translation gives CASSAGQGLRYGYTF. This rearrangement joins TRBV9 to TRBJ1-2, with 9 bases lining up with TRBD1. Germline loops: CDR1 SGDLS, CDR2 YYNGEE. CDR3 length: 15 residues. Trimming removed 3 bases from V and 5 bases from J; junction bases left unmatched: 8. Together with reference TRBV9 and TRBJ1-2, the CDR3 gives the full variable domain: DSGVTQTPKHLITATGQRVTLRCSPRSGDLSVYWYQQSLDQGLQFLIQYYNGEERAKGNILERFSAQQFPDLHSELNLSSLELGDSALYFCASSAGQGLRYGYTFGSGTRLTVV.

This rearrangement joins TRBV5-1 to TRBJ2-5; 7 nucleotides line up with TRBD2. This CDR3 contains 17 residues. Looked up from germline, CDR1 is SGHRS and CDR2 is YFSETQ. V shed 0 bases, J shed 1 base, and the junction held 9 bases outside the gene matches. CDR3 protein: CASSLGTVGGSQETQYF. The CDR3, as DNA: TGCGCCAGCAGCTTGGGTACAGTGGGAGGGAGCCAAGAGACCCAGTACTTC.

The chain links TRBV6-6 to TRBJ2-7, with TRBD2 identical over 8 bases. Looked up from germline, CDR1 is MNHNY and CDR2 is SVGAGI (reference sequence). The CDR3 is made up of 16 amino acids. J gave up 1 base and V 6 bases, and 11 bases lay outside the gene matches. The CDR3 region has the DNA TGTGCCAGCAGGACTGATGGGACTAGAGTTTCCTACGAGCAGTACTTC. Its translation is CASRTDGTRVSYEQYF.

On this clone itself: The sample carries other DNA sequences with the same CDR3. The chain joins TRBV18 to TRBJ2-7; D perhaps matches TRBD1 (6 bases). The germline CDR1 and CDR2 sequences are KGHSH and LQKENI. Trimming took 2 bases from V and 7 from J, leaving 9 bases between them. The CDR3 contains 12 residues. CDR3 loop: CASSPLTGEQYF. In DNA, the CDR3 is TGTGCCAGCTCACCATTAACAGGGGAGCAGTACTTC.

The sample holds a few counts of this clone. The chain employs TRBV6-5 and TRBJ2-7; D might be TRBD2 (5 bases). CDR3 size: 16 residues. CDR1 is MNHEY, CDR2 SVGAGI, per germline. V gave up 2 bases and J gave up 0 bases, with 14 bases separating them. CDR3 region: CASSYAMSGSSYEQYF. The CDR3 bases are TGTGCCAGCAGTTACGCTATGAGCGGAAGCTCCTACGAGCAGTACTTC.

Of note for this clone: The identical CDR3 is also encoded by other nucleotide sequences in the sample. The chain joins TRBV7-2 to TRBJ2-5; TRBD1 is a possible D gene (5 bases). Trimming stripped 2 bases from V and 4 bases from J, with 8 bases between. This CDR3 is 13 amino acids long. CDR1 is SGHTA, CDR2 FQGNSA, per germline. The CDR3 loop is CASSLQGRETQYF. The CDR3 coding sequence is TGTGCCAGCAGCTTACAGGGTCGAGAGACCCAGTACTTC.

This chain joins TRBV20-1 and TRBJ2-3, with D perhaps matching TRBD1 (5 bases). Germline V gives CDR1 DFQATT, CDR2 SNEGSKA (reference sequence). The CDR3 length is 11 residues. V lost 5 bases to trimming and J lost 5 bases, with 8 bases between them. The CDR3: CSAPTEDTQYF. The CDR3 region has the DNA TGCAGTGCTCCGACAGAAGATACGCAGTATTTT.

This chain connects TRBV4-3 to TRBJ2-6; a possible D gene is TRBD1 (5 bases). CDR1 is LGHNA and CDR2 is YSLEER in the germline V gene. There are 18 residues in the CDR3. The V gene lost 4 bases and the J gene lost 3 bases, with 19 bases spanning the gap. Here the CDR3 reads CASSRIWTQGNGANVLTF. The CDR3 coding sequence is TGCGCCAGCAGCCGCATATGGACGCAGGGAAATGGGGCCAACGTCCTGACTTTC.

A few counts support this clone. This rearrangement joins TRBV5-4 to TRBJ2-7, with a weak D call TRBD1 (6 bases). There are 13 residues in the CDR3. Germline CDR1 is SGHNT and CDR2 is YYREEE (reference sequence). V lost 4 bases, J lost 3 bases, and 11 bases lay in between. CDR3 loop: CASSQGQHYEQYF. The CDR3 bases are TGTGCCAGCAGCCAGGGACAACACTACGAGCAGTACTTC.

The rearrangement uses TRBV7-3 and TRBJ2-1; a weak D match, TRBD1 (6 bases). V gave up 6 bases and J gave up 6 bases, with 18 bases separating them. CDR1 and CDR2 from the germline V gene are SGHTA and FQGTGA. CDR3 size: 15 residues. This CDR3 reads CASRPDRSQSNEQFF. CDR3 sequence (DNA): TGTGCCAGCAGACCTGACAGGTCGCAATCCAATGAGCAGTTCTTC.

V is TRBV9 and J is TRBJ2-2; 8 positions match TRBD2. The CDR3 sequence is 16 residues long. Germline values: CDR1 SGDLS, CDR2 YYNGEE. J gave up 5 bases and V 0 bases, and 6 bases lay outside the gene matches. CDR3 sequence reads: CASSVDQRERTGELFF. DNA of the CDR3: TGTGCCAGCAGCGTAGACCAGCGGGAGCGGACCGGGGAGCTGTTTTTT.

V gene TRBV28 combines with J gene TRBJ2-7, with TRBD1 matching over 7 bases. Germline assignment: CDR1 MDHEN and CDR2 SYDVKM. Unmatched junction bases numbered 8, after V lost 6 bases and J lost 0 bases. The CDR3 is 15 residues long. This CDR3 is CASSPTGTASYEQYF. CDR3 nucleotides: TGTGCCAGCAGCCCGACCGGGACAGCCTCCTACGAGCAGTACTTC.

This clone has only a few counts. The chain links TRBV10-2 to TRBJ2-7, with a weak D call TRBD2 (5 bases). The germline V gene has CDR1 WSHSY and CDR2 SAAADI. V lost 11 bases and J 3 bases, leaving 11 bases between the germline ends. CDR3 size: 11 residues. CDR3 protein: CACEGSYEQYF. The DNA for the CDR3 is TGCGCCTGTGAGGGAAGCTACGAGCAGTACTTC.

This clone showed up just a few times. The gene calls are TRBV15 and TRBJ2-1; 13 bases are shared with TRBD2. Germline values: CDR1 LNHNV, CDR2 YYDKDF (reference sequence). V dropped 0 bases and J dropped 7; count of bases not matched to a gene: 6. CDR3 length: 17 amino acids. The CDR3 coding sequence is TGTGCCACCAGCAGAGATCGACTAGCGGGAGGTGGGAATGAGCAGTTCTTC. Protein product: CATSRDRLAGGGNEQFF.

This clone was counted between two and nine times. This sequence joins TRBV18 and TRBJ2-1; D possibly corresponds to TRBD2 (5 bases). The CDR3 runs to 14 residues. V was cut by 0 bases and J by 8 bases, with 11 bases left in between. The germline V gene has CDR1 KGHSH and CDR2 LQKENI. The CDR3, as DNA: TGTGCCAGCTCACCACCGATGAGGGCCGATGAGCAGTTCTTC. It is translated as CASSPPMRADEQFF.

The rearrangement joins TRBV25-1 to TRBJ1-1; no reliable D call. Germline values: CDR1 MGHDK, CDR2 SYGVNS. V was trimmed by 3 bases and J by 8 bases, leaving 16 bases between them. This CDR3 region has 14 residues. CDR3 in DNA: TGTGCCAGCAGTGATCCCTCCCAAGCACCCGAAGCTTTCTTT. Protein product: CASSDPSQAPEAFF.